This T cell receptor beta chain was sequenced in a study of response to subunit inactivated influenza vaccine. This clonotype has ten or more counts. TCRdb fed the RT-PCR reads into MiXCR, producing one record per CDR3 protein. The sample contains 150,000 to 200,000 distinct CDR3 sequences, approximately 12% of which appear only once. This same sample was also part of a study on T cells expressing NK-cell markers. That work adds: TCR beta cDNA was made by 5'RACE template switching with UMIs.

This receptor was identified in a man in his fifties or sixties who received an inactivated influenza vaccine. Specimen: CD8+ T cells sorted from PBMCs, collected about 13 days after vaccination.

For the CDR3, the DNA is TGTGCCACCAGCACCGACCTAGCGGCCTACAATGAGCAGTTCTTC. This encodes CATSTDLAAYNEQFF. V is TRBV15 and J is TRBJ2-1; 7 nucleotides agree with TRBD2. Losses at the gene ends were 4 bases for V and 2 bases for J; bases not matched to a gene: 5. This CDR3 is 15 amino acids long. Germline V gene sequence: CDR1 LNHNV, CDR2 YYDKDF (reference sequence).